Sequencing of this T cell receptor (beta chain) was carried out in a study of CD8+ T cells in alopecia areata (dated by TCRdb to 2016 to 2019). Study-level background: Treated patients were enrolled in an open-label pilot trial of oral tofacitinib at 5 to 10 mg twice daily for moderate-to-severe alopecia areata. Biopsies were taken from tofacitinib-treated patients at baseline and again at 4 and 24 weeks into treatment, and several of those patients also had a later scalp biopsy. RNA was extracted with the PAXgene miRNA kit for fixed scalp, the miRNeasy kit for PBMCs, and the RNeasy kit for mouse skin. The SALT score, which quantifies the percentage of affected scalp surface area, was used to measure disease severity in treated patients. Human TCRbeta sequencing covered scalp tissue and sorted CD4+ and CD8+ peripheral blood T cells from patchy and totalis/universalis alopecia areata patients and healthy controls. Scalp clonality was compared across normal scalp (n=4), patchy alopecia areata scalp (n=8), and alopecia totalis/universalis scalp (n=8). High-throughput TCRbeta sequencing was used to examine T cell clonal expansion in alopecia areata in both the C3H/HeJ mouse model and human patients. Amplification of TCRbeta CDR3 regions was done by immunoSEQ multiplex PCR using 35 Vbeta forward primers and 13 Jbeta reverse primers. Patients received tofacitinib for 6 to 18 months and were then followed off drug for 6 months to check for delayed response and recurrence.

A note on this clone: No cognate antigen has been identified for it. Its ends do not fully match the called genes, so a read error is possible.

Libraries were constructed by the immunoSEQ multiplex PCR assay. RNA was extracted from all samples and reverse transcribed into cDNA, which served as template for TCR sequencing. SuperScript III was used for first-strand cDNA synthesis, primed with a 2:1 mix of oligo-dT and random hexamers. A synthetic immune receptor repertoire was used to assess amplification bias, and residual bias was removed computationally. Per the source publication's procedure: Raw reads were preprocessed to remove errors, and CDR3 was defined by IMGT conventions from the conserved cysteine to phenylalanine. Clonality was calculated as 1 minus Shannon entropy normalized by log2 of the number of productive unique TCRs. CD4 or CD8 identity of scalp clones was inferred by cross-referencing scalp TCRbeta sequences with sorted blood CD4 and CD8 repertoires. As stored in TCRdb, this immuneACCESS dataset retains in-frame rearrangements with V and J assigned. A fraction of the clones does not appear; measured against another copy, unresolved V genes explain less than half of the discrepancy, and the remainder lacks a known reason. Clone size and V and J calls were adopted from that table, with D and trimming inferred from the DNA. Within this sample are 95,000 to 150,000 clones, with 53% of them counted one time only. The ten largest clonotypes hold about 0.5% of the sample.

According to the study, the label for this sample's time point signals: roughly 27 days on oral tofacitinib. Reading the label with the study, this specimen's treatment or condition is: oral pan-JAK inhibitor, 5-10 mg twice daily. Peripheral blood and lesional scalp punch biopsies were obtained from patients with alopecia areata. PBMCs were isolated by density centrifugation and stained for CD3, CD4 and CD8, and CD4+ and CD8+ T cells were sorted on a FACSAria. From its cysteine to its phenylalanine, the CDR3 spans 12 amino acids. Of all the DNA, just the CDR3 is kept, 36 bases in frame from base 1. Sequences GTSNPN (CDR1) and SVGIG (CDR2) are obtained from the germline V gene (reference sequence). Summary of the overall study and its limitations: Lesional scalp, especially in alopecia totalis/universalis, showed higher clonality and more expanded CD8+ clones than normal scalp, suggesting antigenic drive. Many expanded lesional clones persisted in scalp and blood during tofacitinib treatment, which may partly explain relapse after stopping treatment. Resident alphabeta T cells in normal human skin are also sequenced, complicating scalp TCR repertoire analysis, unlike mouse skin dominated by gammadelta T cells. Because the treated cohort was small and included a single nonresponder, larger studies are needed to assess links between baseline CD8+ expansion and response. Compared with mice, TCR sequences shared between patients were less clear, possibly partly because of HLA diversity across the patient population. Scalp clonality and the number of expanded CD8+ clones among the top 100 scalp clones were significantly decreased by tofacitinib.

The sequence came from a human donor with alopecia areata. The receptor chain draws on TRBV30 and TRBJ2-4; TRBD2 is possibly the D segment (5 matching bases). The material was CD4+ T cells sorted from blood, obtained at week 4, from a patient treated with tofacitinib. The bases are TGTGCCTGGAGTGTAAAAGGACTCAACGGGAACTTC. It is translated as CAWSVKGLNGNF.